This T cell receptor (beta chain) was found in a study of radiation and T cells in renal cell carcinoma (dated by TCRdb to the early 2020s). Regarding the research as a whole: Samples came from a clinical trial, in which primary renal cell carcinomas received 15 Gy stereotactic body radiation therapy followed by nephrectomy 4 weeks later. Across all 50 or so samples, several million unique CDR3 nucleotide sequences, encoding around 2.4 million unique CDR3 amino acid sequences, were identified. TCR beta sequencing covered approximately 51 samples in total, comprising some 25 tumors and approximately 27 peripheral blood samples. Findings and caveats that apply to the study as a whole: Blood repertoire dynamics were not followed beyond 4 weeks after treatment. With a single-armed trial design, the study had no way to address how radiation dose or scheduling affects the TCR repertoire. No pretreatment tumor biopsies were available, so the baseline intratumoral presence of clonotypes could not be determined. In blood, the top tumor clonotypes increased from baseline to 2 weeks after radiation and then shrank by 4 weeks, which suggests a temporary expansion of tumor-resident clones.

CDR1 LNHNV and CDR2 YYDKDF are derived from the germline V gene (reference sequence). V is shortened by 8 bases, J by 0 bases, and the region joining them spans 16 bases. The CDR3 runs 15 amino acids, cysteine and phenylalanine included. Kept here is only the CDR3 DNA, which spans 45 bases and is read in frame from base 1. The sample's time point label, decoded: baseline pretreatment blood. The sample's treatment or condition label, in plain terms: 15 Gy SBRT to primary tumor, nephrectomy 4 weeks later. To follow tumor-enriched clonotypes, peripheral blood was collected serially from radiation-treated patients at baseline and again at 2 weeks and 4 weeks after SBRT. Every patient's renal cell carcinoma showed clear cell pathology. Genomic DNA for TCR sequencing was prepared using the QIAamp DNA Blood Mini Kit (Qiagen). The analyses included only samples that passed all quality control checks. In the case of this clone: Its antigen is unknown. The record has no base qualities; no much larger clone is one base away.

TCR beta libraries were generated from genomic DNA with the immunoSEQ kit, following the manufacturer's recommendations. For library preparation, a first multiplex PCR was performed with proprietary primers, followed by a second PCR in which unique barcodes were added, and bead cleanups were performed after each round. A positive control reaction and a negative control reaction, both provided in the kit, were run with every batch of samples. The final libraries were assessed on an Agilent 4200 TapeStation D1000 ScreenTape, pooled by volume, and quantified by qPCR. Sequencing was performed on an Illumina NextSeq500 using a MidOutput 150-cycle cartridge, with 156 Read1 cycles, 15 Index1 cycles, and the kit custom primers. The pooled library was loaded at 0.95 to 1 pM, with a 20% PhiX control spiked in. The study's own analysis went as follows. Vendor-processed data were analyzed in R, with a clonotype defined as all T cells sharing the same CDR3 nucleotide sequence. For clone abundance analyses, frequencies were normalized to the 10,000 most abundant clones per sample. Before analysis, public T cell clones were removed, and these numbered fewer than six per sample on average. A difference in abundance of at least 32-fold between compartments was used to define tumor-enriched and baseline blood-enriched clonotypes. A beta-binomial differential abundance model was used to identify clonotypes that were expanded or contracted between blood time points. Similarity between tumor and blood repertoires was quantified using the Baroni-Urbani and Buser coefficient, and groups were compared with two-tailed Wilcoxon tests in R. What TCRdb holds here is the immuneACCESS table cut down to in-frame rearrangements. Part of the clones is not present; checked against another copy, under half of the missing clones reflect an unresolved V gene, and the others are unexplained. That table furnishes V, J and clone size, whereas the DNA furnished D and trimming. The sample table lists more than 75,000 clones, approximately 83% of them with a count of one. Jointly, the top ten make up less than 7% of the sample.

The sequence was obtained from a man aged 55-75 years with renal cell carcinoma. The rearrangement combines TRBV15 with TRBJ2-5; a confident D gene designation cannot be given. Source: blood, taken from a patient whose treatment included radiotherapy and nephrectomy. The CDR3 loop reads CATPQSRTYQETQYF. The nucleotides read TGTGCCACCCCGCAGAGTAGGACGTACCAAGAGACCCAGTACTTC.